Below are 9 T cell receptor beta chains sequenced from a single sample in a study of metastatic and nonmetastatic thyroid tumors. With MiXCR, TCRdb called clones anew from the PCR reads. In the table there are 10,000 to 13,000 clones, roughly 28% of which are singletons. Prior to thyroid surgery, none of the patients had received any treatment. Material: tumor tissue. These receptors were collected from a male donor with papillary thyroid cancer or a benign thyroid nodule (not recorded which). Some clones in this sample may be carry-over from other donors' samples.

This clone was detected many times. V and J are TRBV5-4 and TRBJ1-3; D is uncertain. CDR3 size: 14 residues. The V gene's germline CDR1 is SGHNT and CDR2 YYREEE (reference sequence). The germline V and J ends were trimmed by 0 bases and 4 bases, with 8 bases remaining between them. For the CDR3, the DNA is TGTGCCAGCAGCTTGGAAGGGTTCGGAAACACCATATATTTT. Its protein product is CASSLEGFGNTIYF.

This clone is termed medium-sized. The chain has TRBV20-1 and TRBJ2-7, with 10 bases aligning to TRBD2. V was clipped by 6 bases and J by 0 bases; unmatched bases: 11. Per the germline V gene, CDR1 is DFQATT and CDR2 is SNEGSKA (reference sequence). The CDR3 runs to 16 residues. The CDR3 region has the DNA TGCAGTGCAACCGGCCCGGGACTAGCGAACTCCTACGAGCAGTACTTC. Protein sequence: CSATGPGLANSYEQYF.

This clone occurred a few times. The chain couples TRBV2 to TRBJ2-1; 7 bases fit TRBD1. With V trimmed by 6 bases and J by 8 bases, 4 bases remained unmatched. Germline CDR1 SNHLY, CDR2 FYNNEI. The CDR3 is 12 residues long. The CDR3 DNA follows: TGTGCCAGCAGCGGGGACAGCCATGAGCAGTTCTTC. This sequence encodes CASSGDSHEQFF. Supplemented by reference TRBV2 and TRBJ2-1, the full variable domain reads EPEVTQTPSHQVTQMGQEVILRCVPISNHLYFYWYRQILGQKVEFLVSFYNNEISEKSEIFDDQFSVERPDGSNFTLKIRSTKLEDSAMYFCASSGDSHEQFFGPGTRLTVL.

This clone qualifies as medium-sized. The chain has TRBV10-1 and TRBJ2-2; D call uncertain. Germline assignment: CDR1 WNHNN and CDR2 SYGVQD (reference sequence). The CDR3 is 13 residues long. Trimming took off 3 bases at V and 2 bases at J, with 4 bases between the two ends. In DNA, the CDR3 is TGCGCCAGCAGTGATACAAACACCGGGGAGCTGTTTTTT. It codes for CASSDTNTGELFF.

This clone rates as medium-sized. DNA for the CDR3: TGTGCCAGCAGTTACAAGGCAGGGTGGTACGAGCAGTACTTC. This translates into CASSYKAGWYEQYF. This chain uses TRBV6-5 with TRBJ2-7, with D possibly being TRBD1 (5 bases). The CDR3 is 14 residues long. Germline CDR1 MNHEY, CDR2 SVGAGI. Trimming removed 2 bases from V and 4 bases from J, with 12 bases in between.

The chain carries TRBV7-2 and TRBJ2-7, with 9 bases that match TRBD1. Unmatched junction bases numbered 10, after V lost 10 bases and J lost 3 bases. From germline, CDR1 is SGHTA and CDR2 FQGNSA. This CDR3 is 14 amino acids long. The CDR3 region has the DNA TGTGCCATCATCCCGGGACAGGGTTTCTACGAGCAGTACGTC. Translation gives CAIIPGQGFYEQYV.

V is TRBV27 and J is TRBJ2-7; 11 bases agree with TRBD2. V lost 6 bases and J lost 11; bases outside the gene matches: 6. The CDR3 contains 12 residues. CDR1 MNHEY and CDR2 SMNVEV come from the germline V gene (reference sequence). CDR3 sequence (DNA): TGTGCCAGCAGCCCTTTTAGCGGGAGGGAGTACTTC. Protein sequence: CASSPFSGREYF.

This clone is judged medium-sized. This rearrangement joins TRBV27 to TRBJ2-2; 10 nucleotides align to TRBD1. The CDR3 sequence is 16 residues long. Looked up from germline, CDR1 is MNHEY and CDR2 is SMNVEV (reference sequence). The J segment lost 5 bases and the V segment lost 0 bases, leaving 3 bases of the junction unmatched. For the CDR3, the DNA is TGTGCCAGCAGTTTATCGCCGGGACAGGGGACCGGGGAGCTGTTTTTT. Translation: CASSLSPGQGTGELFF.

V gene TRBV3-1 combines with J gene TRBJ1-6, with unresolved D. CDR1 is LGHDT, CDR2 YNNKEL, per germline (reference sequence). Trimming cost V 0 bases and J 7 bases, with 7 bases left between them. CDR3 length: 14 amino acids. The DNA for the CDR3 is TGTGCCAGCAGCCAAGAATTCGGCAATTCACCCCTCCACTTT. Its protein is CASSQEFGNSPLHF. The whole variable domain, remainder taken from reference TRBV3-1 and TRBJ1-6, is DTAVSQTPKYLVTQMGNDKSIKCEQNLGHDTMYWYKQDSKKFLKIMFSYNNKELIINETVPNRFSPKSPDKAHLNLHINSLELGDSAVYFCASSQEFGNSPLHFGNGTRLTVT.